One sample yielded the 21 T cell receptor beta chains listed below, sequenced in a study of blood T cell repertoires in COVID-19. Profiled with immunoSEQ multiplex PCR; TCRdb holds only in-frame clones, not every one. This sample has 200,000 to 250,000 clones, with approximately 87% found just once. Input material: peripheral blood. The receptors come from a man aged 60-69 years with acute or convalescent COVID-19.

This rearrangement joins TRBV2 to TRBJ1-1; 12 nucleotides align to TRBD1. The CDR3 consists of 15 residues. V lost 6 bases to trimming and J lost 5 bases; unmatched junction nucleotides: 7. Germline V gene data show CDR1 as SNHLY and CDR2 as FYNNEI. CDR3 residues: CASRDPGQGATEAFF. The CDR3 DNA follows: TGTGCCAGCAGAGACCCGGGACAGGGGGCAACTGAAGCTTTCTTT.

V gene TRBV28 combines with J gene TRBJ1-2, with a weak D call TRBD1 (6 bases). The CDR3 extends over 15 amino acids. V was trimmed by 7 bases and J by 7 bases, leaving 22 bases between them. Germline V lookup: CDR1 MDHEN, CDR2 SYDVKM. The CDR3 DNA is TGTGCCAGCAATGTTCAGGGGTTATATCGGAGTGGCTACACCTTC. Translation: CASNVQGLYRSGYTF.

J is TRBJ1-2 and V is TRBV27; TRBD1 agrees at 8 bases. This CDR3 contains 15 residues. With V trimmed by 3 bases and J by 1 base, 4 bases remained unmatched. The V gene's germline CDR1 is MNHEY and CDR2 SMNVEV (reference sequence). CDR3 sequence reads: CASSLGQANNYGYTF. The CDR3 DNA is TGTGCCAGCAGTTTGGGACAGGCAAATAACTATGGCTACACCTTC.

This chain uses TRBV20-1 with TRBJ1-4; maybe TRBD1 (6 bases). CDR1 is DFQATT and CDR2 is SNEGSKA in the germline V gene (reference sequence). The CDR3 spans 13 residues. Trimming cost V 3 bases and J 5 bases, with 10 bases left between them. The DNA for the CDR3 is TGCAGTGCTAGTTACAGGGAGAATGAAAAACTGTTTTTT. Translation: CSASYRENEKLFF.

A note on this clone: One end of the junction fails to match germline, which may point to a read error. The chain couples TRBV7-7 to TRBJ2-7, with 7 bases matching TRBD1. This CDR3 comprises 13 residues. Germline V gene data show CDR1 as SSHAT and CDR2 as FNYEAQ (reference sequence). The CDR3 region has the DNA TGTGCTAGCAGCTTAACAGGGGACTACGAGCAGTACTTC. Its translation: CASSLTGDYEQYF.

The rearrangement uses TRBV6-5 and TRBJ1-6; D not resolved. This CDR3 spans 14 amino acids. Germline V gives CDR1 MNHEY, CDR2 SVGAGI. The V end was cut by 6 bases, the J end by 7 bases, with 13 bases between. In DNA, the CDR3 is TGTGCCAGCAGCCTTGAGGGCCCCAATTCACCCCTCCACTTT. Translating gives CASSLEGPNSPLHF.

V and J are TRBV12-3 or TRBV12-4 and TRBJ2-5; D is perhaps TRBD1 (5 bases). The germline V and J ends were trimmed by 5 bases and 7 bases, with 11 bases remaining between them. There are 12 residues in the CDR3. The CDR3 region is CASSTGSGTQYF. The CDR3 DNA is TGTGCCAGCAGTACAGGCTCGGGGACCCAGTACTTC.

The chain uses TRBV5-5 and TRBJ2-5; TRBD2 matches 7 bases. The CDR3 is 15 residues long. Germline V gene sequence: CDR1 SGHKS, CDR2 YYEKEE (reference sequence). V lost 2 bases, J lost 4 bases, and 8 bases stayed unmatched. CDR3 protein: CASSFSRERGETQYF. Here the CDR3 DNA reads TGTGCCAGCAGCTTTTCGCGGGAGAGAGGAGAGACCCAGTACTTC.

The rearrangement joins TRBV5-4 to TRBJ2-5, with a tentative D call TRBD1 (8 bases). Trimming stripped 4 bases from V and 4 bases from J, with 17 bases between. The length of the CDR3 is 15 residues. Germline CDR1 reads SGHNT; CDR2 reads YYREEE (reference sequence). The CDR3 DNA follows: TGTGCCAGCAGCGGCGGGGGACAGGCCGTAGAGACCCAGTACTTC. Its translation is CASSGGGQAVETQYF.

This clone was recorded a few times. The rearrangement uses TRBV19 and TRBJ2-2, with D perhaps TRBD1 (6 bases). V lost 4 bases to trimming and J lost 0 bases, with 9 bases between them. The CDR3 is 15 amino acids. CDR1 and CDR2 from the germline V gene are LNHDA and SQIVND (reference sequence). The CDR3 sequence: CASSTGQSNTGELFF. The CDR3 DNA is TGTGCCAGTAGTACAGGACAGTCGAACACCGGGGAGCTGTTTTTT.

The rearrangement uses TRBV3-1 (or the pseudogene TRBV3-2) and TRBJ1-2; 9 bases line up with TRBD1. This CDR3 has 14 amino acids. V was pared by 0 bases and J by 7 bases, with 3 bases of the junction left unmatched. Germline V lookup: CDR1 LGHDT, CDR2 YNNKEL (reference sequence). CDR3 amino acids: CASSQEDRGIGYTF. The CDR3 coding sequence is TGTGCCAGCAGCCAAGAAGACAGGGGGATTGGCTACACCTTC.

The J gene is TRBJ2-5, the V gene TRBV5-1; D remains unclear. The CDR3 is made up of 13 amino acids. V shed 2 bases and J shed 1 base, with 6 bases lying between them. Germline assignment: CDR1 SGHRS and CDR2 YFSETQ. CDR3 coding DNA: TGCGCCAGCAGCTTTAGTGGCCAAGAGACCCAGTACTTC. It translates to CASSFSGQETQYF.

V is TRBV19 and J is TRBJ1-4; maybe TRBD1 (6 bases). The CDR3 is 16 residues long. V was cut by 2 bases and J by 8 bases, with 18 bases left in between. Germline V gene lookup returns CDR1 LNHDA and CDR2 SQIVND (reference sequence). The CDR3 spells CASSILDTTQGEKLFF. CDR3 nucleotide sequence: TGTGCCAGTAGTATACTCGACACAACCCAGGGGGAAAAACTGTTTTTT.

The chain combines TRBV30 with TRBJ2-1; 12 bases are a match to TRBD2. CDR3 length: 15 amino acids. V shed 3 bases and J 9 bases; nucleotides not matched to a gene: 9. Germline V gene lookup returns CDR1 GTSNPN and CDR2 SVGIG (reference sequence). The DNA for the CDR3 is TGTGCCTGGAGGCCTAGCGGGAGGGCCGCATTTGAGCAGTTCTTC. It encodes CAWRPSGRAAFEQFF. Full variable domain (outside the CDR3, taken from reference TRBV30 and TRBJ2-1): SQTIHQWPATLVQPVGSPLSLECTVEGTSNPNLYWYRQAAGRGLQLLFYSVGIGQISSEVPQNLSASRPQDRQFILSSKKLLLSDSGFYLCAWRPSGRAAFEQFFGPGTRLTVL.

This chain joins TRBV7-2 and TRBJ2-7; TRBD2 matches at 15 bases. This CDR3 region has 19 residues. V was clipped by 5 bases and J by 3 bases; unmatched bases: 14. Germline CDR1 is SGHTA and CDR2 is FQGNSA. This CDR3 reads CASSVGTSGRPKFFYEQYF. For the CDR3, the DNA is TGTGCCAGCAGCGTCGGGACTAGCGGGAGGCCCAAATTCTTCTACGAGCAGTACTTC.

V usage is TRBV12-5 and J usage is TRBJ2-2; TRBD2 might be the D (7 bases). Between the trimmed V and J ends, which lost 2 bases and 4 bases, there was a span of 17 bases. In germline, CDR1 is LGHNT, CDR2 FRNRAP. CDR3 size: 17 residues. The CDR3 reads CASGLIVGGPSTGELFF. The CDR3 nucleotides read TGTGCTAGTGGTTTGATTGTCGGGGGGCCGAGCACCGGGGAGCTGTTTTTT. The whole variable domain, remainder taken from reference TRBV12-5 and TRBJ2-2, is DARVTQTPRHKVTEMGQEVTMRCQPILGHNTVFWYRQTMMQGLELLAYFRNRAPLDDSGMPKDRFSAEMPDATLATLKIQPSEPRDSAVYFCASGLIVGGPSTGELFFGEGSRLTVL.

The chain is built from TRBV12-3 or TRBV12-4 and TRBJ1-1; no clear D gene. This CDR3 comprises 13 residues. With 7 bases removed from V and 3 bases from J, the gap between germline ends came to 12 bases. CDR3 sequence (DNA): TGTGCCAGCAAAATCGGGTGGGACACTGAAGCTTTCTTT. It translates to CASKIGWDTEAFF.

The rearrangement uses TRBV7-2 and TRBJ2-1; TRBD1 matches at 7 bases. Germline values: CDR1 SGHTA, CDR2 FQGNSA. Trimming at V came to 4 bases and at J to 9 bases, leaving 15 bases not matched to a gene. This CDR3 contains 16 residues. The CDR3 DNA follows: TGTGCCAGCAGCTCGAGACACAGGGGTCAATGGGGTGAGCAGTTCTTC. Residues: CASSSRHRGQWGEQFF.

V and J are TRBV19 and TRBJ2-3, with a possible D match to TRBD1 (6 bases). Germline values: CDR1 LNHDA, CDR2 SQIVND (reference sequence). The CDR3 is 13 residues long. V lost 8 bases and J lost 3, with 12 bases in between. The CDR3 nucleotides are TGTGCCAGTTGTGGCAGGGGAACAGATACGCAGTATTTT. As protein: CASCGRGTDTQYF.

In DNA, the CDR3 is TGTGCCAGCAGCTTGGCCCTGGAGCGTGGTTTGTTCTTC. It codes for CASSLALERGLFF. This rearrangement joins TRBV5-5 to TRBJ2-1; no firm D call. V was pared by 0 bases and J by 15 bases, with 16 bases between. CDR3 size: 13 residues. The germline gives CDR1 SGHKS, CDR2 YYEKEE (reference sequence).

The gene calls are TRBV6-4 and TRBJ2-2, with 9 bases fitting TRBD2. The J segment lost 0 bases and the V segment lost 5 bases, leaving 4 bases of the junction unmatched. Germline V gives CDR1 MRHNA, CDR2 SNTAGT. The CDR3 has 16 amino acids. CDR3 DNA: TGTGCCAGCAGTCCGCTAGCGGGGACGAACACCGGGGAGCTGTTTTTT. Its translation is CASSPLAGTNTGELFF.